The following is a TCR beta chain sequence with its context. Its antigen is as yet unknown. Carrying unique molecular identifiers, the cDNA also gained a universal primer site through template switching. Each CDR3 protein is one row after TCRdb ran MiXCR on the 5' RACE reads. The sample holds about 240,000 distinct CDR3 sequences; about 10% are singletons and the top ten take approximately 9.1%. This specimen belongs to a study of identical twins. Study-wide points: Beta clonotypes that were abundant in cord blood contained fewer insertions, a pattern absent from memory repertoires.

The V gene end was trimmed by 6 bases and the J gene end by 3 bases; junction bases not matched to a gene: 9. This CDR3 is built from 15 residues. All of the donors were Caucasians in good health. The specimen was memory T cells sorted from blood. This TCR came from a man in his fifties or sixties in good health. The rearrangement joins TRBV12-3 or TRBV12-4 to TRBJ1-2; 8 positions match TRBD1. The DNA for the CDR3 is TGTGCCAGCAGCCCGCCGACAGGGGTGGACTATGGCTACACCTTC. It encodes CASSPPTGVDYGYTF.